The 29 T cell receptor beta chains given below trace back to one sample, sequenced in a study of cytomegalovirus exposure and HLA in healthy donors. Here immunoSEQ multiplex PCR was the method, and the copy in TCRdb shows in-frame clones only, minus some. The table lists about 140,000 clones, approximately 87% of them singletons, with just under 3% in the top ten. The sample taken for sequencing was PBMCs. All receptors derive from a man aged 18 to 30 in good health and CMV-seronegative.

V usage is TRBV6-1 and J usage is TRBJ1-2, with 8 bases that match TRBD1. The CDR3 length is 18 residues. The ends lost 2 bases at V and 8 bases at J; junction bases unmatched: 19. Per the germline V gene, CDR1 is MNHNS and CDR2 is SASEGT. The CDR3 nucleotides are TGTGCCAGCAGTGAATGGCTCGGGCAGGGGGCTGGGAGTCAGGGCTACACCTTC. Translation: CASSEWLGQGAGSQGYTF.

V is TRBV7-6 and J is TRBJ2-5, with a possible D match to TRBD1 (5 bases). Deletions cut 1 base from V and 2 bases from J, with 8 bases between. CDR1 is SGHVS and CDR2 is FNYEAQ in the germline V gene. This CDR3 is 14 amino acids long. The CDR3 DNA sequence: TGTGCCAGCAGCTTAGGACAGAGACAAGAGACCCAGTACTTC. Protein product: CASSLGQRQETQYF. Using reference TRBV7-6 and TRBJ2-5 for the parts outside the CDR3, the full variable domain is GAGVSQSPRYKVTKRGQDVALRCDPISGHVSLYWYRQALGQGPEFLTYFNYEAQQDKSGLPNDRFSAERPEGSISTLTIQRTEQRDSAMYRCASSLGQRQETQYFGPGTRLLVL.

The genes are TRBV18 and TRBJ1-2, with a weak D call TRBD1 (6 bases). The V and J ends lost 2 bases and 10 bases respectively, with 11 bases between them. The CDR3 extends over 12 amino acids. From germline, CDR1 is KGHSH and CDR2 LQKENI. Here the CDR3 reads CASSPNRDDYTF. The CDR3 DNA follows: TGTGCCAGCTCACCAAACAGGGATGACTACACCTTC.

V and J are TRBV28 and TRBJ2-7; D not certain. The CDR3 sequence is 11 residues long. CDR1 MDHEN and CDR2 SYDVKM come from the germline V gene. Trimming removed 5 bases from V and 5 bases from J, with 7 bases in between. The CDR3 sequence: CASSTPHEQYF. The CDR3 coding sequence is TGTGCCAGCAGTACACCTCACGAGCAGTACTTC.

The V call is TRBV4-3, the J call TRBJ2-1; the D gene is possibly TRBD2 (6 bases). The CDR3 contains 15 residues. The germline V gene has CDR1 LGHNA and CDR2 YSLEER. V lost 0 bases and J lost 11, with 17 bases in between. In DNA form, the CDR3 reads TGCGCCAGCAGCCAAGATCTTGGGGTAGCGGAGAAGCAGTTCTTC. It specifies CASSQDLGVAEKQFF.

The chain carries TRBV28 and TRBJ1-1; the match to TRBD1 covers 11 bases. With 1 base clipped from V and 5 bases from J, the junction kept 6 bases outside the gene matches. CDR1 MDHEN and CDR2 SYDVKM come from the germline V gene. The CDR3 has 16 amino acids. Here the CDR3 DNA reads TGTGCCAGCAGTTTATTTCGGACAGGGGGCGCGACTGAAGCTTTCTTT. Its protein product is CASSLFRTGGATEAFF.

The chain links TRBV19 to TRBJ1-3; D not certain. There are 13 residues in the CDR3. Trimming shortened V by 5 bases and J by 4 bases, and 9 bases separated the two germline ends. Per the germline V gene, CDR1 is LNHDA and CDR2 is SQIVND (reference sequence). The CDR3, as DNA: TGTGCCAGTAGTGAGCAACGGGGAAACACCATATATTTT. This codes for CASSEQRGNTIYF.

This rearrangement joins TRBV27 to TRBJ2-1; D is perhaps TRBD1 (5 bases). V shed 6 bases and J shed 0 bases, with 15 bases lying between them. The germline gives CDR1 MNHEY, CDR2 SMNVEV (reference sequence). There are 16 residues in the CDR3. Written as DNA, the CDR3 is TGTGCCAGCAGCCCCTTGGGGCGGAGCTCCTACAATGAGCAGTTCTTC. The encoded protein is CASSPLGRSSYNEQFF.

The V and J genes are TRBV4-1 and TRBJ1-2; TRBD1 is a possible D gene (5 bases). From germline, CDR1 is MGHRA and CDR2 YSYEKL. The V and J ends lost 3 bases and 8 bases respectively, with 19 bases between them. This CDR3 comprises 15 residues. This CDR3 reads CASSHVSGTSLGYTF. The CDR3 DNA sequence: TGCGCCAGCAGCCATGTTTCAGGGACTTCTCTAGGCTACACCTTC.

This sequence joins TRBV6-1 and TRBJ1-5, with a possible D match to TRBD1 (6 bases). The CDR3 runs 16 residues. V gave up 2 bases and J gave up 12 bases, with 23 bases separating them. The germline V gene has CDR1 MNHNS and CDR2 SASEGT. The chain's CDR3 is CASSEWFEPQQGHQHF. The CDR3 nucleotides read TGTGCCAGCAGTGAATGGTTCGAGCCGCAACAGGGCCACCAGCATTTT.

The chain recombines TRBV5-4 with TRBJ2-2; TRBD2 matches at 10 bases. This CDR3 comprises 16 residues. The junction had 8 bases not matched to a gene; V was cut back by 5 bases and J by 4 bases. Germline values: CDR1 SGHNT, CDR2 YYREEE (reference sequence). In DNA form, the CDR3 reads TGTGCCAGCAGACCCCTAGCGGGAGCTTTCACCGGGGAGCTGTTTTTT. Residues: CASRPLAGAFTGELFF.

The chain links TRBV7-2 to TRBJ1-1, with 9 bases lining up with TRBD1. V lost 5 bases and J lost 0; bases outside the gene matches: 16. This CDR3 has 19 amino acids. CDR1 and CDR2 from the germline V gene are SGHTA and FQGNSA. Written as DNA, the CDR3 is TGTGCCAGCAGCATACTACCGGGACAGGGTCGGAAAATGAACACTGAAGCTTTCTTT. As protein: CASSILPGQGRKMNTEAFF.

This chain links TRBV19 with TRBJ2-2; D remains unclear. V lost 4 bases and J lost 2, with 14 bases in between. The CDR3 runs 16 residues. Looked up from germline, CDR1 is LNHDA and CDR2 is SQIVND (reference sequence). The CDR3 bases are TGTGCCAGTAGTAGCCCCGGGTGGTACAACACCGGGGAGCTGTTTTTT. Residues: CASSSPGWYNTGELFF.

This rearrangement joins TRBV30 to TRBJ1-5; 7 bases match TRBD1. J lost 7 bases, V lost 0 bases, and 3 bases had no gene match. The V gene's germline CDR1 is GTSNPN and CDR2 SVGIG (reference sequence). There are 13 residues in the CDR3. In DNA, the CDR3 is TGTGCCTGGAGTGTAGACAGGGACCAGCCCCAGCATTTT. It is translated as CAWSVDRDQPQHF.

The J gene is TRBJ1-3, the V gene TRBV18; D is unresolved. Trimming took off 2 bases at V and 2 bases at J, with 10 bases between the two ends. The germline V gene has CDR1 KGHSH and CDR2 LQKENI. The CDR3 totals 15 residues. In nucleotides, the CDR3 is TGTGCCAGCTCACCAGCGGGCCGAGCTGGAAACACCATATATTTT. This gives the protein CASSPAGRAGNTIYF.

This chain connects TRBV5-6 to TRBJ2-7; D not certain. The CDR3 totals 14 residues. V dropped 1 base and J dropped 3 bases, with 11 bases sitting between them. Per germline, CDR1 SGHDT and CDR2 YYEEEE. CDR3: CASSLFGDNYEQYF. CDR3 DNA sequence: TGTGCCAGCAGCTTGTTCGGAGATAACTACGAGCAGTACTTC.

The chain combines TRBV30 with TRBJ2-3, with D possibly TRBD2 on 6 matching bases. Germline V CDR1 and CDR2: GTSNPN, SVGIG (reference sequence). This CDR3 is 12 amino acids long. V lost 5 bases to trimming and J lost 11 bases, with 17 bases between them. CDR3 sequence: CAWDRDSLEQYF. The CDR3 DNA reads TGTGCCTGGGACCGGGACTCCCTCGAGCAGTATTTT.

V and J are TRBV7-9 and TRBJ2-7; 12 positions match TRBD2. V lost 5 bases to trimming and J lost 2 bases; unmatched junction nucleotides: 4. Germline V gene data show CDR1 as SEHNR and CDR2 as FQNEAQ (reference sequence). This CDR3 comprises 15 residues. This CDR3 is CASSPSGGAAYEQYF. The CDR3 DNA reads TGTGCCAGCAGCCCTAGCGGGGGGGCAGCCTACGAGCAGTACTTC.

V gene TRBV19 combines with J gene TRBJ2-1, with D uncertain. Germline V gene lookup returns CDR1 LNHDA and CDR2 SQIVND (reference sequence). Trimming removed 7 bases from V and 0 bases from J, with 4 bases in between. The CDR3 consists of 12 residues. CDR3 DNA: TGTGCCAGTACCAGCTCCTACAATGAGCAGTTCTTC. Translation gives CASTSSYNEQFF.

The V and J genes are TRBV6-1 and TRBJ2-2, with 7 positions matching TRBD2. The CDR3 loop spans 15 amino acids. CDR1 and CDR2 (germline): MNHNS, SASEGT. V lost 4 bases, J lost 3 bases, and 5 bases stayed unmatched. DNA of the CDR3: TGTGCCAGCAGTGGTTCGGGGGGTGACACCGGGGAGCTGTTTTTT. Translated, it gives CASSGSGGDTGELFF.

The CDR3 nucleotides read TGTGCCTGGAGTGGAACAGGGAATCTTTATGGCTACACCTTC. Its translation is CAWSGTGNLYGYTF. The chain employs TRBV30 and TRBJ1-2, with D maybe TRBD1 (6 bases). This CDR3 has 14 amino acids. CDR1 GTSNPN and CDR2 SVGIG come from the germline V gene (reference sequence). V was trimmed by 1 base and J by 5 bases, leaving 14 bases between them.

The sample holds a few counts of this clone. The J gene is TRBJ1-1, the V gene TRBV29-1; 8 bases align to TRBD1. In germline, CDR1 is SQVTM, CDR2 ANQGSEA. The CDR3 runs to 13 residues. V trimming: 7 bases; J trimming: 4 bases; junction bases outside the gene matches: 8. The CDR3 sequence: CSATTGEGTEAFF. The CDR3, as DNA: TGCAGCGCCACGACAGGGGAAGGCACTGAAGCTTTCTTT.

The V and J genes are TRBV6-1 and TRBJ2-1; 8 bases align to TRBD2. There are 16 residues in the CDR3. Trimming removed 5 bases from V and 0 bases from J; junction bases left unmatched: 6. Germline CDR1 MNHNS, CDR2 SASEGT. The CDR3 loop is CASSKDLAGSYNEQFF. The CDR3 nucleotides are TGTGCCAGCAGTAAAGACCTAGCGGGCTCCTACAATGAGCAGTTCTTC.

The V gene is TRBV4-3, the J gene TRBJ2-7; 11 bases are a match to TRBD1. With V trimmed by 1 base and J by 1 base, 6 bases remained unmatched. The CDR3 is 17 amino acids. In germline, CDR1 is LGHNA, CDR2 YSLEER. The CDR3 spells CASSQGIRDRGSYEQYF. CDR3 nucleotide sequence: TGCGCCAGCAGCCAAGGAATCCGGGACAGGGGGTCCTACGAGCAGTACTTC.

The V and J genes are TRBV9 and TRBJ1-6; D might be TRBD1 (5 bases). The V gene lost 0 bases and the J gene lost 9 bases, with 13 bases spanning the gap. The CDR3 consists of 15 residues. Germline values: CDR1 SGDLS, CDR2 YYNGEE. CDR3 sequence: CASSVGGGVSSPLHF. The DNA for the CDR3 is TGTGCCAGCAGCGTAGGGGGAGGGGTTAGTTCACCCCTCCACTTT.

The V and J genes are TRBV27 and TRBJ2-2, with TRBD2 identical over 16 bases. The CDR3 loop spans 16 amino acids. Trimming removed 8 bases from V and 1 base from J; junction bases left unmatched: 1. The germline V gene encodes CDR1 MNHEY and CDR2 SMNVEV (reference sequence). The CDR3 region has the DNA TGTGCCAGCGGGACTAGCGGGAGGGGGAACACCGGGGAGCTGTTTTTT. Its translation: CASGTSGRGNTGELFF.

V and J are TRBV5-1 and TRBJ2-4, with 7 bases matching TRBD2. Germline values: CDR1 SGHRS, CDR2 YFSETQ. V trimming: 3 bases; J trimming: 9 bases; junction bases outside the gene matches: 12. CDR3 length: 15 amino acids. CDR3 residues: CASSSKSRGVGIQYF. The CDR3 nucleotides read TGCGCCAGCAGCTCTAAATCCCGGGGGGTGGGCATTCAGTACTTC.

The J gene is TRBJ2-7, the V gene TRBV19, with 9 bases identical to TRBD2. From germline, CDR1 is LNHDA and CDR2 SQIVND (reference sequence). V trimming: 3 bases; J trimming: 7 bases; junction bases outside the gene matches: 10. The CDR3 contains 15 residues. Here the CDR3 DNA reads TGTGCCAGTAGTATTGGCAGCGGGGGGACGAGGGAGCAGTACTTC. It specifies CASSIGSGGTREQYF.

The chain couples TRBV2 to TRBJ2-1, with 9 nucleotides matching TRBD2. V gave up 6 bases and J gave up 2 bases; unmatched junction bases: 17. This CDR3 spans 19 amino acids. Germline V CDR1 and CDR2: SNHLY, FYNNEI. The CDR3 bases are TGTGCCAGCAGAGCGTGGGCGGGAGGGCCGGGAATGACCTACAATGAGCAGTTCTTC. Its translation: CASRAWAGGPGMTYNEQFF.